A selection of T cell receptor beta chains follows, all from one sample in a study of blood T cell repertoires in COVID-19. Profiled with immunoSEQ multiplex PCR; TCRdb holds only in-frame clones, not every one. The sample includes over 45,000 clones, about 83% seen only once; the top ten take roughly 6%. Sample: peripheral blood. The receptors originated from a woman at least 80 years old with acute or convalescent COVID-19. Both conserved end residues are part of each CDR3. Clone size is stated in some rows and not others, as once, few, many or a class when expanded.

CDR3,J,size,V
CASNTGTGLYGYTF,TRBJ1-2,NA,TRBV5-1
CASSVSRLVYGYTF,TRBJ1-2,NA,TRBV2
CASSLERQRYNEQFF,TRBJ2-1,NA,TRBV11-2
CASSQDKTDDQPQHF,TRBJ1-5,once,TRBV4-2
CASSSPGEIQETQYF,TRBJ2-5,NA,TRBV7-9
CASRGGLAGVWFF,TRBJ2-1,NA,TRBV2
CASSLDVWAGGEKLFF,TRBJ1-4,once,TRBV7-2
CASRITGVQGVNQETQYF,TRBJ2-5,few,TRBV28
CASSPHSSRNTEAFF,TRBJ1-1,few,TRBV3-1/TRBV3-2
CASSTNRPPGNEQFF,TRBJ2-1,NA,TRBV9
CASSDSGDTTDTDRDTEAFF,TRBJ1-1,NA,TRBV6-4
CASSPRLAGGSTDTQYF,TRBJ2-3,once,TRBV18
CASSVGLAGGTDTQYF,TRBJ2-3,NA,TRBV9
CASSYSTGVWGYTF,TRBJ1-2,few,TRBV6-5
CASSFFGKGTSNTEAFF,TRBJ1-1,NA,TRBV28
CASSYSKTGDNEQFF,TRBJ2-1,NA,TRBV6-6
CASSLGVWGYDGYTF,TRBJ1-2,once,TRBV5-1
CASSLVNQPQHF,TRBJ1-5,NA,TRBV7-9
CASTQGGSYEQYF,TRBJ2-7,NA,TRBV18
CASRPDIGNGYTF,TRBJ1-2,NA,TRBV6-5
CASSLFGSGSTDTQYF,TRBJ2-3,once,TRBV7-2
CASSAGGYNTEAFF,TRBJ1-1,NA,TRBV7-9
CASGFGGTGRLRLREAFF,TRBJ1-1,NA,TRBV12-5
CASSSSVRTEAFF,TRBJ1-1,once,TRBV5-5
CSVEVGRSEAFF,TRBJ1-1,NA,TRBV29-1
CASSSDRANYGYTF,TRBJ1-2,NA,TRBV11-2